This T cell receptor beta chain originates from a study of cytomegalovirus exposure and HLA in healthy donors. In germline, CDR1 is MNHEY, CDR2 SMNVEV (reference sequence). The CDR3 covers 15 residues. Notes on the study in general: Confirmation in vitro established that a few CMV-associated chains were specific for CMV antigens.

This clone has a single count. Its antigen is not identified. A multiplex PCR was run with 60 Vbeta primers and 13 Jbeta primers. Clones were read by immunoSEQ multiplex PCR, and TCRdb kept only the in-frame ones, dropping some. The data show 150,000 to 200,000 clones, with roughly 74% seen just once and under 7% held by the top ten. The sample consisted of PBMCs. The chain recombines TRBV27 with TRBJ2-5; TRBD2 matches at 12 bases. TRBJ2-7 matches the DNA end more closely, so the J call is doubtful. This TCR was recovered from a young woman in good health and CMV-seropositive. CDR3 loop: CASSTRLAGAVEQYF. The CDR3 DNA reads as TGTGCCAGCTCAACACGACTAGCGGGGGCGGTCGAGCAGTACTTC.